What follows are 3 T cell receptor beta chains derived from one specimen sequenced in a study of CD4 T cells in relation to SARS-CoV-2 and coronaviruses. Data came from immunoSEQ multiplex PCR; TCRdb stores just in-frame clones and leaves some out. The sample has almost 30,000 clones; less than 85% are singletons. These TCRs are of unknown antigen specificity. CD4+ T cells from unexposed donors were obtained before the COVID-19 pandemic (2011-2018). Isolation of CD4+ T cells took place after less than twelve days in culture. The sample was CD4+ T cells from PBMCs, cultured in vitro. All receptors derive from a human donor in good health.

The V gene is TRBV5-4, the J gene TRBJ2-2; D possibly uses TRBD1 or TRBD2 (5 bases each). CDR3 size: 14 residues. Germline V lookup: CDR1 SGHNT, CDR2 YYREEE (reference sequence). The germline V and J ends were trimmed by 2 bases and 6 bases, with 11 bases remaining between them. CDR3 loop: CASSLGTVSGELFF. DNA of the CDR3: TGTGCCAGCAGCTTAGGGACCGTATCCGGGGAGCTGTTTTTT.

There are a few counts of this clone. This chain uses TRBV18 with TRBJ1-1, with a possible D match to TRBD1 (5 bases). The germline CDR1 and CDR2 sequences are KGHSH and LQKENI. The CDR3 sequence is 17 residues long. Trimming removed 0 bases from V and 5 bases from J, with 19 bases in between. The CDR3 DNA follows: TGTGCCAGCTCACCACCGGGGACTTTGACGGGAGGGACTGAAGCTTTCTTT. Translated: CASSPPGTLTGGTEAFF.

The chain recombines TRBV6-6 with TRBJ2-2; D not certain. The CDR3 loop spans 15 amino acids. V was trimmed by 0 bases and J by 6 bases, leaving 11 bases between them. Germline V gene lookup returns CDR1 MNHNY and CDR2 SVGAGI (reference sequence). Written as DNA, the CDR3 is TGTGCCAGCAGTTACTCCTTTCCATCTGCCGGGGAGCTGTTTTTT. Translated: CASSYSFPSAGELFF.